The clone carrying this TCR beta chain has ten or more counts. Its antigen is not known. The CDR3 spans 14 residues. Trimming at V came to 4 bases and at J to 8 bases, leaving 7 bases not matched to a gene. Germline CDR1 is MGHRA and CDR2 is YSYEKL. This entry is derived from a study of breast tumors, draining lymph nodes, adjacent tissues. TCRdb re-called the multiplex PCR reads with MiXCR, one entry per CDR3 protein. The table lists approximately 130,000 distinct CDR3 sequences, under 25% of them singletons, with roughly 2.8% in the top ten. The lymph nodes were axillary draining lymph nodes from breast cancer patients. Study-wide findings and caveats: Tumor repertoires ranked between lymph nodes and nontumor tissue in diversity, with V and J gene preferences. Tumor T cell lymph node origin was a supported hypothesis, not proven.

Sequencing was performed on axillary lymph node tissue. The V and J genes are TRBV4-1 and TRBJ1-2; 10 positions agree with TRBD1. The source is a female donor with breast cancer. Some clones in this sample may be carry-over from other donors' samples. The CDR3 bases are TGCGCCAGCAGCCCTAGACAGGGGGCGGAGGGCTACACCTTC. Translating gives CASSPRQGAEGYTF.